This T cell receptor (beta chain) was identified in a study of T cell responses to AZD1222 COVID-19 vaccine. The protocol was immunoSEQ multiplex PCR, while the TCRdb copy is restricted to in-frame clones and leaves out a portion. The sample records some 130,000 clones, 88% being singletons. Germline CDR1 and CDR2: LNHDA and SQIVND (reference sequence). The J segment lost 7 bases and the V segment lost 6 bases, leaving 8 bases of the junction unmatched. CDR3 length: 16 residues. This clone appeared once. The clonotype comes from an adult in good health. The material sequenced was peripheral blood, taken on day 0 of MenACWY control vaccination. This chain links TRBV19 with TRBJ2-2, with TRBD2 matching over 13 bases. The CDR3 coding sequence is TGTGCCAGTAGGGAGGGACTAGCGGGATCGTACGGGGAGCTGTTTTTT. Translation: CASREGLAGSYGELFF.